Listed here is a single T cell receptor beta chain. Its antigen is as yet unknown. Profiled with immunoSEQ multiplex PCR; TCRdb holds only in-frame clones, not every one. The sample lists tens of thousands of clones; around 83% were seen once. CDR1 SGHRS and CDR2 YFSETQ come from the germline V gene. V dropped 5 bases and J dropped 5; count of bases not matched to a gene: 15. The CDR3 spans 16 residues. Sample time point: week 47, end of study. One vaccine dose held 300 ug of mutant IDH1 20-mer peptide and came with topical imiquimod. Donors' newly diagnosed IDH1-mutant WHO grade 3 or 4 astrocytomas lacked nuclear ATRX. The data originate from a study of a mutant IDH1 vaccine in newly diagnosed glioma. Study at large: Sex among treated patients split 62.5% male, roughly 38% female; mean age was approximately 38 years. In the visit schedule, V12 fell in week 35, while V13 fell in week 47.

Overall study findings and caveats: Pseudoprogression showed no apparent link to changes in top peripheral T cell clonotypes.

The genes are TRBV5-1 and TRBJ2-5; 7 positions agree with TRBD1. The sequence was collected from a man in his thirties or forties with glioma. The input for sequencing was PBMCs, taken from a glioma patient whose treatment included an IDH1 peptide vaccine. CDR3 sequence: CASRNQGVVVFETQYF. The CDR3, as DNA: TGCGCCAGCAGAAACCAGGGGGTGGTGGTATTTGAGACCCAGTACTTC.